This TCR beta chain was captured in a study of blood T cell repertoires in COVID-19. Whole-study context: Some COVID-19 samples were acute and others convalescent; all came from the United States, Italy and Spain. Sources were T cells, B-cell-depleted T cells, or PBMCs; the material itself was cDNA or gDNA.

Per the original data handling: Scientists estimated how many nucleated cells there were by amplifying reference gene primers. Only in-frame clones appear in the TCRdb table, and some are missing; sequencing was by immunoSEQ multiplex PCR. V and J calls and clone size are copied from that table; D and trimming were computed from the DNA. The table includes approximately 130,000 clones, approximately 84% detected once. Germline-derived CDR1 and CDR2 are LGHDT and YNNKEL (reference sequence). Trimming took off 5 bases at V and 1 base at J, with 11 bases between the two ends. This CDR3 comprises 14 residues.

The specimen sequenced was peripheral blood. This clonotype was obtained from a human donor in a cohort sampled during active COVID-19. This chain links TRBV3-1 (or the pseudogene TRBV3-2) with TRBJ1-1, with a possible D match to TRBD1 (6 bases). CDR3 nucleotides: TGTGCCAGCAGCACGGGACATAGGAACACTGAAGCTTTCTTT. Protein: CASSTGHRNTEAFF.